The subject of this entry is one T cell receptor (beta chain). This specimen belongs to a study of blood T cell repertoires in COVID-19. Method: immunoSEQ multiplex PCR; TCRdb's copy keeps in-frame clones and lacks some. The table lists around 190,000 clones, around 79% of them singletons. Germline CDR1 reads GTSNPN; CDR2 reads SVGIG (reference sequence). The V end was cut by 0 bases, the J end by 9 bases, with 12 bases between. The CDR3 extends over 12 amino acids. Sequencing was performed on peripheral blood. The chain has TRBV30 and TRBJ2-7, with TRBD1 as a possible D gene (6 bases). The TCR was taken from a woman aged 40 to 50 with COVID-19, enrolled during active disease. The CDR3 is CAWSVGTGWQYF. CDR3 nucleotides: TGTGCCTGGAGTGTAGGAACAGGGTGGCAGTACTTC.